The 31 T cell receptor beta chains below were found in one sample sequenced in a study of T cells after yellow fever vaccination. TCRdb recomputed calls from the 5' RACE reads with MiXCR, one row per CDR3 protein. The sample records 550,000 or so distinct CDR3 sequences, roughly 21% being singletons. The sample consisted of PBMCs, taken 15 days after the yellow fever booster vaccination. The receptors here all came from a man in his thirties or forties who received the YFV17D yellow fever vaccine.

This chain joins TRBV10-3 and TRBJ2-1, with no clear D. Trimming removed 3 bases from V and 5 bases from J, with 17 bases in between. The CDR3 is 16 residues long. The V gene's germline CDR1 is ENHRY and CDR2 SYGVKD. The CDR3 region is CAISDGTATRNNEQFF. The CDR3 DNA sequence: TGTGCCATCAGTGATGGTACGGCTACCCGTAACAATGAGCAGTTCTTC.

The gene calls are TRBV12-3 or TRBV12-4 and TRBJ2-3, with 8 positions matching TRBD2. The junction had 16 bases not matched to a gene; V was cut back by 7 bases and J by 4 bases. The CDR3 runs 17 residues. CDR3 coding DNA: TGTGCCAGCACCCCGGGCTTTCTTAGCGGGACCGCAGATACGCAGTATTTT. Its translation: CASTPGFLSGTADTQYF.

The J gene is TRBJ2-2, the V gene TRBV7-2; the D gene is possibly TRBD2 (6 bases). This CDR3 is 15 amino acids long. V was pared by 0 bases and J by 5 bases, with 10 bases between. Per germline, CDR1 SGHTA and CDR2 FQGNSA. The CDR3 loop reads CASSLAGGRTGELFF. As DNA, the CDR3 is TGTGCCAGCAGCTTAGCGGGAGGAAGGACCGGGGAGCTGTTTTTT.

The chain employs TRBV20-1 and TRBJ1-5; no firm D call. In germline, CDR1 is DFQATT, CDR2 SNEGSKA (reference sequence). Between the trimmed V and J ends, which lost 5 bases and 9 bases, there was a span of 11 bases. The CDR3 is made up of 11 amino acids. The CDR3 bases are TGCAGTGCTCAAGATCAGTTGCCCCAGCATTTT. It translates to CSAQDQLPQHF.

This chain connects TRBV24-1 to TRBJ1-2; TRBD1 might be the D (5 bases). The germline V gene encodes CDR1 KGHDR and CDR2 SFDVKD. The length of the CDR3 is 15 residues. V lost 6 bases and J lost 5, with 18 bases in between. The DNA for the CDR3 is TGTGCCACCAGTCTTCCTAAGACAGTACCTTATGGCTACACCTTC. As protein: CATSLPKTVPYGYTF.

The chain has TRBV5-1 and TRBJ2-5; 7 nucleotides align to TRBD1. The CDR3 sequence is 15 residues long. V trimming: 4 bases; J trimming: 2 bases; junction bases outside the gene matches: 8. Germline V gene sequence: CDR1 SGHRS, CDR2 YFSETQ. CDR3 region: CASSPTGRTQETQYF. For the CDR3, the DNA is TGCGCCAGCAGCCCGACAGGGAGAACTCAAGAGACCCAGTACTTC. The full variable domain, rest sourced from reference TRBV5-1 and TRBJ2-5, is KAGVTQTPRYLIKTRGQQVTLSCSPISGHRSVSWYQQTPGQGLQFLFEYFSETQRNKGNFPGRFSGRQFSNSRSEMNVSTLELGDSALYLCASSPTGRTQETQYFGPGTRLLVL.

This chain joins TRBV29-1 and TRBJ2-5; D is ambiguous. Germline V gene data show CDR1 as SQVTM and CDR2 as ANQGSEA. V was pared by 1 base and J by 7 bases, with 16 bases between. The CDR3 has 14 amino acids. The CDR3 spells CSVEGLSESRTQYF. CDR3 coding DNA: TGCAGCGTTGAAGGACTTTCAGAAAGTCGGACCCAGTACTTC.

This clonotype has just a few counts. The V gene is TRBV12-3 or TRBV12-4, the J gene TRBJ2-1, with TRBD2 matching over 14 bases. V dropped 4 bases and J dropped 8; count of bases not matched to a gene: 7. There are 16 residues in the CDR3. CDR3 residues: CASSSQSGLAGDEQFF. CDR3 coding DNA: TGTGCCAGCAGTTCTCAATCGGGACTAGCGGGGGATGAGCAGTTCTTC.

This clonotype was observed a handful of times. The chain uses TRBV9 and TRBJ1-5, with a weak D call TRBD1 (6 bases). With 4 bases removed from V and 9 bases from J, the gap between germline ends came to 17 bases. Germline loops: CDR1 SGDLS, CDR2 YYNGEE. The CDR3 is made up of 14 amino acids. CDR3 in DNA: TGTGCCAGCAGCTCCCGGGACATTGGTTGGCCCCAGCATTTT. Translated, it gives CASSSRDIGWPQHF.

This sequence joins TRBV7-2 and TRBJ1-5; D perhaps matches TRBD1 (5 bases). Trimming removed 5 bases at V and 0 bases at J, with 11 bases between. The germline gives CDR1 SGHTA, CDR2 FQGNSA. The CDR3 runs 15 residues. CDR3 in amino acids: CASSPRGDSNQPQHF. In nucleotides, the CDR3 is TGTGCCAGCAGCCCTAGGGGAGATAGCAATCAGCCCCAGCATTTT.

This clonotype has only a few counts. The chain has TRBV29-1 and TRBJ2-3; no reliable D call. Germline CDR1 reads SQVTM; CDR2 reads ANQGSEA. The CDR3 consists of 12 residues. V shed 7 bases and J shed 2 bases, with 10 bases lying between them. CDR3: CSAELPTDTQYF. The CDR3 region has the DNA TGCAGCGCCGAACTACCCACAGATACGCAGTATTTT.

This clonotype has a handful of counts. The chain employs TRBV10-3 and TRBJ1-5; D is unclear. The CDR3 extends over 15 amino acids. CDR1 and CDR2 (germline): ENHRY, SYGVKD. The germline V and J ends were trimmed by 0 bases and 5 bases, with 11 bases remaining between them. The CDR3 protein is CAISESGGRYQPQHF. As DNA, the CDR3 is TGTGCCATCAGTGAGTCGGGAGGACGTTATCAGCCCCAGCATTTT.

This clonotype was seen a handful of times. This sequence joins TRBV7-9 and TRBJ2-3; no reliable D call. Trimming removed 1 base from V and 3 bases from J, with 14 bases in between. This CDR3 comprises 16 residues. CDR1 SEHNR and CDR2 FQNEAQ come from the germline V gene (reference sequence). The CDR3 DNA is TGTGCCAGCAGCTTAGGGTCACTGCGCTTTACAGATACGCAGTATTTT. It specifies CASSLGSLRFTDTQYF.

V is TRBV14 and J is TRBJ2-5, with D perhaps matching TRBD1 (6 bases). CDR1 SGHDN and CDR2 FVKESK come from the germline V gene. CDR3 length: 15 residues. With 4 bases removed from V and 3 bases from J, the gap between germline ends came to 15 bases. This chain's CDR3 is CASSLPRGVKETQYF. DNA for the CDR3: TGTGCCAGCAGCCTCCCCAGGGGAGTGAAAGAGACCCAGTACTTC.

The V call is TRBV7-2, the J call TRBJ2-2; maybe TRBD2 (6 bases). Germline V gene data show CDR1 as SGHTA and CDR2 as FQGNSA. The CDR3 contains 16 residues. V dropped 10 bases and J dropped 4 bases, with 22 bases sitting between them. This CDR3 reads CAIIGRPGVFTGELFF. DNA of the CDR3: TGTGCCATCATAGGTCGTCCGGGAGTTTTCACCGGGGAGCTGTTTTTT.

This clonotype turned up a few times. The chain uses TRBV10-3 and TRBJ2-5; D is unclear. V was shortened by 2 bases and J by 4 bases, with 11 bases between the two germline ends. The length of the CDR3 is 14 residues. The germline V gene encodes CDR1 ENHRY and CDR2 SYGVKD. Here the CDR3 reads CAISERAASETQYF. The CDR3 DNA reads as TGTGCCATCAGTGAGCGGGCCGCCTCAGAGACCCAGTACTTC.

The chain combines TRBV7-9 with TRBJ2-7; D possibly corresponds to TRBD1 (6 bases). The germline gives CDR1 SEHNR, CDR2 FQNEAQ (reference sequence). The CDR3 sequence is 14 residues long. V dropped 5 bases and J dropped 2 bases, with 13 bases sitting between them. The DNA of the CDR3 is TGTGCCAGCAGCCCGGGGACACAGGCCTACGAGCAGTACTTC. It codes for CASSPGTQAYEQYF.

The chain's CDR3 is CASSLAGGLEAFF. Written as DNA, the CDR3 is TGTGCCAGCAGCTTGGCTGGGGGGCTAGAAGCTTTCTTT. The V call is TRBV5-5, the J call TRBJ1-1; tentatively, D is TRBD1 (6 bases). The germline V and J ends were trimmed by 0 bases and 8 bases, with 11 bases remaining between them. The CDR3 runs to 13 residues. Germline assignment: CDR1 SGHKS and CDR2 YYEKEE (reference sequence).

This clonotype has a handful of counts. The chain is built from TRBV7-9 and TRBJ1-6, with TRBD1 as a possible D gene (5 bases). Trimming removed 4 bases at V and 6 bases at J, with 10 bases between. The CDR3 spans 14 residues. Per germline, CDR1 SEHNR and CDR2 FQNEAQ (reference sequence). CDR3 sequence reads: CASSSGTANSPLHF. As DNA, the CDR3 is TGTGCCAGCAGCTCAGGGACGGCTAATTCACCCCTCCACTTT. Supplemented by reference TRBV7-9 and TRBJ1-6, the full variable domain reads DTGVSQNPRHKITKRGQNVTFRCDPISEHNRLYWYRQTLGQGPEFLTYFQNEAQLEKSRLLSDRFSAERPKGSFSTLEIQRTEQGDSAMYLCASSSGTANSPLHFGNGTRLTVT.

The chain has TRBV5-1 and TRBJ2-3; 9 positions agree with TRBD2. V lost 4 bases and J lost 0; bases outside the gene matches: 6. The CDR3 consists of 16 residues. The germline gives CDR1 SGHRS, CDR2 YFSETQ. CDR3 nucleotides: TGCGCCAGCAGCCAAGGACTAGCGACTAGCACAGATACGCAGTATTTT. Amino acid sequence: CASSQGLATSTDTQYF.

This clonotype was observed a few times. The genes are TRBV7-9 and TRBJ2-7, with TRBD1 matching 7 bases. CDR3 length equals 15 residues. Germline V gene data show CDR1 as SEHNR and CDR2 as FQNEAQ (reference sequence). V dropped 5 bases and J dropped 2; count of bases not matched to a gene: 9. CDR3 region: CASSPGTALTYEQYF. CDR3 nucleotide sequence: TGTGCCAGCAGCCCCGGGACAGCTCTTACCTACGAGCAGTACTTC.

The rearrangement links TRBV20-1 to TRBJ2-5; D remains ambiguous. The V end lost 2 bases, the J end lost 1 base, and 17 bases lay between the germline ends. Per the germline V gene, CDR1 is DFQATT and CDR2 is SNEGSKA (reference sequence). CDR3 size: 16 residues. CDR3 coding DNA: TGCAGTGCTAGAAGGAACCGCCAGAGTTTCCAAGAGACCCAGTACTTC. Amino acids: CSARRNRQSFQETQYF.

This sequence joins TRBV30 and TRBJ1-2, with TRBD1 as a possible D gene (6 bases). Germline assignment: CDR1 GTSNPN and CDR2 SVGIG (reference sequence). The CDR3 is made up of 12 amino acids. Trimming shortened V by 2 bases and J by 9 bases, and 13 bases separated the two germline ends. Here the CDR3 reads CAWSTGQRRYTF. CDR3 nucleotide sequence: TGTGCCTGGAGTACAGGGCAGCGTCGCTACACCTTC.

The rearrangement uses TRBV20-1 and TRBJ2-5; 9 nucleotides align to TRBD1. CDR1 and CDR2 (germline): DFQATT, SNEGSKA (reference sequence). The J segment lost 0 bases and the V segment lost 5 bases, leaving 7 bases of the junction unmatched. CDR3 size: 15 residues. Here the CDR3 reads CSAQNWDRDQETQYF. The DNA for the CDR3 is TGCAGTGCTCAAAACTGGGACAGGGACCAAGAGACCCAGTACTTC.

DNA for the CDR3: TGCGCCAGCAGCCAAGATTTTGGCCAAGAGACCCAGTACTTC. Translated: CASSQDFGQETQYF. The chain recombines TRBV4-3 with TRBJ2-5; D not certain. The CDR3 is 14 residues long. Germline CDR1 reads LGHNA; CDR2 reads YSLEER. V lost 0 bases to trimming and J lost 1 base, with 6 bases between them.

The gene calls are TRBV4-3 and TRBJ2-4; 7 bases are a match to TRBD1. From germline, CDR1 is LGHNA and CDR2 YSLEER. The CDR3 has 15 residues. V shed 3 bases, J shed 6 bases, and the junction held 8 bases outside the gene matches. CDR3 DNA: TGCGCCAGCAGCCAGTCCGGGACAGTCGGAAACATTCAGTACTTC. Translation: CASSQSGTVGNIQYF.

This clonotype has only a few counts. This sequence joins TRBV5-1 and TRBJ2-2; 10 nucleotides line up with TRBD1. The germline gives CDR1 SGHRS, CDR2 YFSETQ. J gave up 5 bases and V 0 bases, and 7 bases lay outside the gene matches. The CDR3 contains 17 residues. CDR3 residues: CASSLARGQGLTGELFF. Written as DNA, the CDR3 is TGCGCCAGCAGCTTGGCCCGGGGACAGGGGCTTACCGGGGAGCTGTTTTTT.

This rearrangement joins TRBV10-3 to TRBJ2-5; no clear D. The CDR3 has 13 amino acids. V lost 7 bases and J lost 4, with 13 bases in between. Germline V gene data show CDR1 as ENHRY and CDR2 as SYGVKD. The CDR3 region has the DNA TGTGCCATCACCCCAACGATAGGAGAGACCCAGTACTTC. This translates into CAITPTIGETQYF.

The chain recombines TRBV12-3 or TRBV12-4 with TRBJ2-5; 7 bases align to TRBD1. The CDR3 has 13 residues. The trim removed 8 bases at V and 4 bases at J, leaving 7 bases unmatched. The CDR3 sequence: CASQRGQRETQYF. Here the CDR3 DNA reads TGTGCCAGCCAGAGGGGGCAGCGAGAGACCCAGTACTTC.

This clonotype turned up a few times. This chain links TRBV20-1 with TRBJ2-3; tentatively, D is TRBD1 (5 bases). CDR3 length: 15 residues. V shed 0 bases and J shed 0 bases, with 10 bases lying between them. CDR1 and CDR2 from the germline V gene are DFQATT and SNEGSKA (reference sequence). CDR3 DNA sequence: TGCAGTGCTAGAGACCCGACAGAAAGCACAGATACGCAGTATTTT. Protein: CSARDPTESTDTQYF.

This clonotype was detected a few times. The genes are TRBV11-2 and TRBJ2-1; D unclear. Germline V gene data show CDR1 as SGHAT and CDR2 as FQNNGV. Trimming took off 3 bases at V and 6 bases at J, with 6 bases between the two ends. This CDR3 spans 12 amino acids. Here the CDR3 reads CASSLSLNEQFF. The CDR3 DNA sequence: TGTGCCAGCAGCTTGTCGCTCAATGAGCAGTTCTTC.